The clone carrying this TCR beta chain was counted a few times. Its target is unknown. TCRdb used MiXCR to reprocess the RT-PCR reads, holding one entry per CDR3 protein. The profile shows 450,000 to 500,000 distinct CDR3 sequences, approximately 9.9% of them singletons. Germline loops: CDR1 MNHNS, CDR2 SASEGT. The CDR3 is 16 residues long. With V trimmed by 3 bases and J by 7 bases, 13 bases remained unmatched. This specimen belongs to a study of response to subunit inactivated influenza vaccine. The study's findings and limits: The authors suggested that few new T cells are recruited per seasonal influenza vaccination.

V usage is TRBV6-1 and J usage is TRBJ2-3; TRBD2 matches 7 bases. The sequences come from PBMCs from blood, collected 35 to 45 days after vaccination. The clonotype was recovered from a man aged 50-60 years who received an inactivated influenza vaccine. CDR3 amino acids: CASSDAGMGGRNTQYF. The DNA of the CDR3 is TGTGCCAGCAGTGACGCAGGGATGGGCGGGAGAAATACGCAGTATTTT.